This T cell receptor (beta chain) originates from a study of identical twins. This CDR3 region has 16 residues. The junction had 10 bases not matched to a gene; V was cut back by 0 bases and J by 5 bases. From germline, CDR1 is DFQATT and CDR2 SNEGSKA (reference sequence). This clonotype occurred many times. Its antigen is not known. The study, taken as a whole, reports: Donors were not followed over many years; analysis was cross-sectional. Weaker excess twin sharing was seen among beta out-of-frame sequences. With monozygotic twins, out-of-frame TCR alpha sharing exceeded what models estimated.

Each CDR3 protein gets one entry after TCRdb re-called the 5' RACE reads with MiXCR. Here the sample spans around 160,000 distinct CDR3 sequences, under 4.5% being singletons. This chain links TRBV20-1 with TRBJ2-5; 9 bases agree with TRBD2. The source material was memory T cells sorted from blood. The source of this sequence is a man between 18 and 29 years old in good health. The CDR3 DNA reads as TGCAGTGCTAGAGATCCGCTAGCGGGAAATTATGAGACCCAGTACTTC. Translating it yields CSARDPLAGNYETQYF.